The clone carrying this T cell receptor beta chain was picked up one time. Germline CDR1 and CDR2: MNHNY and SVGAGI (reference sequence). This CDR3 is built from 12 residues. Trimming removed 7 bases at V and 3 bases at J, with 10 bases between. Here immunoSEQ multiplex PCR was the method, and the copy in TCRdb shows in-frame clones only, minus some. The profile covers 55,000 or so clones, with approximately 90% appearing a single time and roughly 0.54% taken by the ten largest. The data originate from a study of T cell changes during pregnancy in multiple sclerosis. This specimen was CD4+ T cells from peripheral blood mononuclear cells, taken in the first trimester of pregnancy. V usage is TRBV6-6 and J usage is TRBJ2-7; a weak D match, TRBD2 (5 bases). This TCR derives from a female donor with multiple sclerosis, enrolled in a pregnancy study. The CDR3: CASNSGNYEQYF. The CDR3 bases are TGTGCCAGCAACAGCGGTAACTACGAGCAGTACTTC.